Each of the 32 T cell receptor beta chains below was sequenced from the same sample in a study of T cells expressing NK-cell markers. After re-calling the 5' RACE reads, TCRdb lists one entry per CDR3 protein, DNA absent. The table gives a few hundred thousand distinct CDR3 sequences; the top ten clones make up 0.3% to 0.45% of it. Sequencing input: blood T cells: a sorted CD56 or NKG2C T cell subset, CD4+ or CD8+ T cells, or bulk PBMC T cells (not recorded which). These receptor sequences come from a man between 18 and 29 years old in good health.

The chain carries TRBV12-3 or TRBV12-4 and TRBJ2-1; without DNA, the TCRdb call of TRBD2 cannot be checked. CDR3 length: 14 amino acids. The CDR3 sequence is CASKGLGFINEQFF.

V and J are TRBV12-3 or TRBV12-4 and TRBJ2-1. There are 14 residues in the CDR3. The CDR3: CASSRGSSYNEQFF.

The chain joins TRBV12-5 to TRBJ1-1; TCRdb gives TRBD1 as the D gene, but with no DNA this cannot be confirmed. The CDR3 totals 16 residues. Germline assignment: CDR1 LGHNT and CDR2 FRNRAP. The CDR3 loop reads CASGLWAGVGRTEAFF. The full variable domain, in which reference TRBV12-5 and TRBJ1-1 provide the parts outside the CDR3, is DARVTQTPRHKVTEMGQEVTMRCQPILGHNTVFWYRQTMMQGLELLAYFRNRAPLDDSGMPKDRFSAEMPDATLATLKIQPSEPRDSAVYFCASGLWAGVGRTEAFFGQGTRLTVV.

This chain's CDR3 is CASSLVPGREQYF. This chain connects TRBV7-2 to TRBJ2-7; lacking DNA, the TRBD1 call made by TCRdb goes unchecked. The V gene's germline CDR1 is SGHTA and CDR2 FQGNSA. The CDR3 is 13 amino acids.

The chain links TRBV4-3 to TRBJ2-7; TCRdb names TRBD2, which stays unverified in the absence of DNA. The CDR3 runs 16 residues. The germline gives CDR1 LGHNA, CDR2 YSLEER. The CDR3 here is CASSQDVTSGSYEQYF.

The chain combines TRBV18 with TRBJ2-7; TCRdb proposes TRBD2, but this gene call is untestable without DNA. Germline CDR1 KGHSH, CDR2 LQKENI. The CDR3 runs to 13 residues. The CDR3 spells CASSPLTRGEQYF.

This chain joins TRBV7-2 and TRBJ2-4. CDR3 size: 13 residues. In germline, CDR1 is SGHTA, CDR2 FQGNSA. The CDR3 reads CASSLGYQNIQYF.

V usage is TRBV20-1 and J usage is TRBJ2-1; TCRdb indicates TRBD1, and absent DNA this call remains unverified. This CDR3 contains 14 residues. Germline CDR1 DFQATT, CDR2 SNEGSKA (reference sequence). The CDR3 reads CSAPVTQKVVEQFF.

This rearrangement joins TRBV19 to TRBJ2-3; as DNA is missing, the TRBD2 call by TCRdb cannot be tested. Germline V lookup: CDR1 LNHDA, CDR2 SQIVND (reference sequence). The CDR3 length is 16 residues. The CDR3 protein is CASSIATSGSSDTQYF. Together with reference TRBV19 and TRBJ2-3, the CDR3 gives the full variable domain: DGGITQSPKYLFRKEGQNVTLSCEQNLNHDAMYWYRQDPGQGLRLIYYSQIVNDFQKGDIAEGYSVSREKKESFPLTVTSAQKNPTAFYLCASSIATSGSSDTQYFGPGTRLTVL.

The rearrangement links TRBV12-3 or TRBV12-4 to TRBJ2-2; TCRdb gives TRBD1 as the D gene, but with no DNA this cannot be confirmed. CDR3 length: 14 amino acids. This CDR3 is CASSLAGRARELFF.

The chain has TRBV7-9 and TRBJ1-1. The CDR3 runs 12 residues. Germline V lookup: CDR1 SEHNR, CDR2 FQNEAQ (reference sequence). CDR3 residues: CASSLAAEEAFF.

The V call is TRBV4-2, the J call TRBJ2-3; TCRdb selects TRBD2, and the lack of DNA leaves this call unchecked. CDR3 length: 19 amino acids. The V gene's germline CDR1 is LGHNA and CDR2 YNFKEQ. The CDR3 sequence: CASSQPGLAGGVYADTQYF.

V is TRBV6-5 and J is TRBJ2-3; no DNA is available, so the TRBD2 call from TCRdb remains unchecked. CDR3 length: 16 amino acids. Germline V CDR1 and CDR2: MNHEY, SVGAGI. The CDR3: CASSYSLAGAEDTQYF.

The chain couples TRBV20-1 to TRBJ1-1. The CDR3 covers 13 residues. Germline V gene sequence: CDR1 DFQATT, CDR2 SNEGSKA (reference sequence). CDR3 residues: CSALRWENTEAFF.

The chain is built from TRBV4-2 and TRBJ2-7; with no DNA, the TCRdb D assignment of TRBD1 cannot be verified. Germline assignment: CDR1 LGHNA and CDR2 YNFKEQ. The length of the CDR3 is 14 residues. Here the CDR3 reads CASSQGDSKYEQYF.

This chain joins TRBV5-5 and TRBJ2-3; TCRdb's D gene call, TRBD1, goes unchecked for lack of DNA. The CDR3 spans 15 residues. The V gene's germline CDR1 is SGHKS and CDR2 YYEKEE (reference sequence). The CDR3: CASSRSSGDTDTQYF.

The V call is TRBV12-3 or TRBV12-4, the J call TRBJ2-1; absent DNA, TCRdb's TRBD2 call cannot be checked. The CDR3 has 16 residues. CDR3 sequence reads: CASSLGPGLPYNEQFF.

CDR3 region: CASGGGAVGEQYF. The chain couples TRBV5-1 to TRBJ2-7; TCRdb picks TRBD1, but there is no DNA to check that call. This CDR3 region has 13 residues. Germline values: CDR1 SGHRS, CDR2 YFSETQ.

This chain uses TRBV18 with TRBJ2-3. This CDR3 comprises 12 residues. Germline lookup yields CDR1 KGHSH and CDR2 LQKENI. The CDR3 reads CASSPLADTQYF.

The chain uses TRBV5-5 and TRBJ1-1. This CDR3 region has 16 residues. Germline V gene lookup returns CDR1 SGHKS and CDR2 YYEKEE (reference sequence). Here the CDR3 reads CASSLVPTHSDTEAFF.

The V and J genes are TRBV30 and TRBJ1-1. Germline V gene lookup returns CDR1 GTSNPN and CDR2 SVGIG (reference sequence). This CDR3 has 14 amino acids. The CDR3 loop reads CAWRRTGESTEAFF.

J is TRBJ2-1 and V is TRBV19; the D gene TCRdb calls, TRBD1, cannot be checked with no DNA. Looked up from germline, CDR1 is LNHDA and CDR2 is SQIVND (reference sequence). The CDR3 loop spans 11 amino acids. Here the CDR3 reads CASAGLREQFF.

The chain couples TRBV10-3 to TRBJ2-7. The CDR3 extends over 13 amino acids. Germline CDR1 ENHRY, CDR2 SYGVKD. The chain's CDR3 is CAISGSLSYEQYF.

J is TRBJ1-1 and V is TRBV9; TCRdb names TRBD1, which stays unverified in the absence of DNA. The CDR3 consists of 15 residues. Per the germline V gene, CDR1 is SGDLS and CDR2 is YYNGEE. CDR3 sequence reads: CASSVELLGDTEAFF.

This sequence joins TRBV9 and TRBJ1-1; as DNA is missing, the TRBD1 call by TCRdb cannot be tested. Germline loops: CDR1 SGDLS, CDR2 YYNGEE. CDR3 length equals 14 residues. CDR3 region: CASSGALANTEAFF.

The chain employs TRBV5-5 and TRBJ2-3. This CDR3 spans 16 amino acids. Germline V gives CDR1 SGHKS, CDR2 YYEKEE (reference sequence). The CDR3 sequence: CASSLVATEHTDTQYF.

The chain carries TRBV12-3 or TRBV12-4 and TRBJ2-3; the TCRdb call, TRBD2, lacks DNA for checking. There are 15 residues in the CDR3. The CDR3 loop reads CASSHTSRNTDTQYF.

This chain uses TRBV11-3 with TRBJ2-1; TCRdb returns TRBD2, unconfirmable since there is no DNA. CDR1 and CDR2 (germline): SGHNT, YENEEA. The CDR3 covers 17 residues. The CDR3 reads CASSLITLAGIDNEQFF.

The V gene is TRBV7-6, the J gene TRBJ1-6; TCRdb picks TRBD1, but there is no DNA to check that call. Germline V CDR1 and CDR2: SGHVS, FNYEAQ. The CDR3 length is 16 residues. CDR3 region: CASSPGQGVYNSPLHF.

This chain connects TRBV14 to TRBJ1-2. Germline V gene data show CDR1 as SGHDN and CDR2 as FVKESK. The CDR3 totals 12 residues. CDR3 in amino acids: CASSQDGYGYTF.

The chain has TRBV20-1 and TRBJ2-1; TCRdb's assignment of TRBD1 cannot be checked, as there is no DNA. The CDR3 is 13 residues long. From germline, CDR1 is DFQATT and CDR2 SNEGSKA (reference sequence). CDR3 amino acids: CSRTGWGSFLQFF.

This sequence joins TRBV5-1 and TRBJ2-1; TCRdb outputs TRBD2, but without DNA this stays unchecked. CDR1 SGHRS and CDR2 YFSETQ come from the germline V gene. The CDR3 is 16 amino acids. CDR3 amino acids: CASSTSLAARRNEQFF.